This TCR beta chain was profiled in a study of neurological immune-mediated disorders. The cDNA came from 5'RACE, which used 10-nucleotide random UMIs. TCRdb reprocessed the 5' RACE reads with MiXCR, giving one entry per CDR3 protein. The sample shows about 59,000 distinct CDR3 sequences, under 4.5% of them seen only once. Whole-study results and caveats: Multiple sclerosis patients had less TCR clonal expansion than even healthy controls, unlike HTLV-1-associated myelopathy. Phylogenetic grouping assigned the repertoires of 18 of 34 multiple sclerosis patients to one related-CDR3 cluster, which constitutes a possible signature. The expanded clones of different subjects shared no CDR3 amino acid sequences (suggesting private repertoires in all groups).

CDR1 and CDR2 (germline): MNHNS, SASEGT. The CDR3 consists of 14 residues. V shed 10 bases, J shed 8 bases, and the junction held 10 bases outside the gene matches. In the case of this clonotype: Antigen: not known.

Sequenced input: PBMCs. This chain connects TRBV6-1 to TRBJ1-6; 8 bases are a match to TRBD1. This receptor was taken from a woman aged 25 to 39 with multiple sclerosis. CDR3 bases: TGTGCCACTGAAACTCAGGGGGCCGATTCACCCCTCCACTTT. Translating it yields CATETQGADSPLHF.